The present entry profiles one T cell receptor beta chain with its context. Its antigen remains unidentified. V gave up 6 bases and J gave up 3 bases; unmatched junction bases: 7. The CDR3 is 15 residues long. The germline gives CDR1 LNHDA, CDR2 SQIVND (reference sequence). PCR used 60 Vbeta primers and 13 Jbeta primers. Sequencing was performed with immunoSEQ multiplex PCR; in TCRdb, only in-frame clones are kept and a portion is missing. The sample lists approximately 31,000 clones, roughly 89% occurring once. The sample comes from a study of cytomegalovirus exposure and HLA in healthy donors. The overall study: When 398 donors were genotyped, roughly 80% of them were found to fall in the Caucasian-associated ancestry cluster. Regarding the study as a whole: Analysis performed later found about 17,000 TCR beta sequences associated with HLA alleles at 0.05 false discovery rate. It was reportedly the case that the classifier diagnosed cytomegalovirus status with high specificity and sensitivity.

The donors (healthy individuals) were bone marrow donors. The J gene is TRBJ2-2, the V gene TRBV19, with 7 bases matching TRBD2. This sequence was found in a boy between 5 and 17 years old in good health and CMV-seronegative. Input material: PBMCs. CDR3 sequence (DNA): TGTGCCAGTAGGGTTAGCGGGTCGTACACCGGGGAGCTGTTTTTT. Residues: CASRVSGSYTGELFF.